The 10 T cell receptor beta chains below all came from one sample that was sequenced in a study of blood T cell repertoires in COVID-19. Sequenced by immunoSEQ multiplex PCR; TCRdb stores in-frame clones only, minus some. The sample lists roughly 150,000 clones; about 87% were seen once. Sequenced input: peripheral blood. Receptors were obtained from a human donor in a cohort sampled during active COVID-19.

The V and J genes are TRBV3-1 (or the pseudogene TRBV3-2) and TRBJ2-7; TRBD1 matches at 8 bases. V was pared by 4 bases and J by 9 bases, with 8 bases of the junction left unmatched. The germline gives CDR1 LGHDT, CDR2 YNNKEL (reference sequence). This CDR3 is 13 amino acids long. The CDR3, as DNA: TGTGCCAGCAGCCCCGGACAGGGCTTTGGGCAGTACTTC. It is translated as CASSPGQGFGQYF.

The chain carries TRBV15 and TRBJ2-5; D may be TRBD2 (5 bases). Trimming took 1 base from V and 4 from J, leaving 10 bases between them. CDR3 size: 14 residues. Germline V CDR1 and CDR2: LNHNV, YYDKDF (reference sequence). CDR3 DNA: TGTGCCACCAGCAGAGCTGGGGAGACAGAGACCCAGTACTTC. This gives the protein CATSRAGETETQYF.

The rearrangement links TRBV4-3 to TRBJ2-1; 9 bases line up with TRBD2. V lost 0 bases to trimming and J lost 10 bases; unmatched junction nucleotides: 13. Germline V gene sequence: CDR1 LGHNA, CDR2 YSLEER. The CDR3 length is 17 residues. As DNA, the CDR3 is TGCGCCAGCAGCCAAGATCGGGCTAGCGGGGCTTCATTAGAGCAGTTCTTC. Encoded protein: CASSQDRASGASLEQFF.

The chain recombines TRBV11-2 with TRBJ2-2; tentative D call: TRBD1 (5 bases). Looked up from germline, CDR1 is SGHAT and CDR2 is FQNNGV. The CDR3 runs 14 residues. Trimming took 5 bases from V and 3 from J, leaving 10 bases between them. CDR3 bases: TGTGCCAGCAGCGAGTCCAGGGACACCGGGGAGCTGTTTTTT. Translating it yields CASSESRDTGELFF.

This chain links TRBV5-5 with TRBJ2-7, with 8 bases that match TRBD1. The germline V gene encodes CDR1 SGHKS and CDR2 YYEKEE (reference sequence). There are 15 residues in the CDR3. V gave up 4 bases and J gave up 3 bases; unmatched junction bases: 9. The CDR3 reads CASSTQGARFYEQYF. In DNA form, the CDR3 reads TGTGCCAGCAGCACGCAGGGGGCGCGATTCTACGAGCAGTACTTC.

This clone was seen just once. The chain is built from TRBV6-5 and TRBJ2-2, with a weak D call TRBD2 (7 bases). Trimming took off 0 bases at V and 0 bases at J, with 8 bases between the two ends. This CDR3 is 16 amino acids long. CDR1 and CDR2 (germline): MNHEY, SVGAGI. The chain's CDR3 is CASSYSGGPNTGELFF. The CDR3 nucleotides read TGTGCCAGCAGTTACTCGGGGGGGCCGAACACCGGGGAGCTGTTTTTT.

The chain recombines TRBV18 with TRBJ1-2; 10 bases map to TRBD1. The V gene's germline CDR1 is KGHSH and CDR2 LQKENI. J was trimmed by 2 bases and V by 3 bases; bases with no gene match: 3. CDR3 length equals 15 residues. Written as DNA, the CDR3 is TGTGCCAGCTCACCGGAGGGACAGGGGAACTATGGCTACACCTTC. This translates into CASSPEGQGNYGYTF. The full variable domain, with the rest looked up from reference TRBV18 and TRBJ1-2, is NAGVMQNPRHLVRRRGQEARLRCSPMKGHSHVYWYRQLPEEGLKFMVYLQKENIIDESGMPKERFSAEFPKEGPSILRIQQVVRGDSAAYFCASSPEGQGNYGYTFGSGTRLTVV.

The chain recombines TRBV5-1 with TRBJ1-1; 8 bases fit TRBD1. Trimming removed 5 bases from V and 0 bases from J; junction bases left unmatched: 3. The germline gives CDR1 SGHRS, CDR2 YFSETQ. The CDR3 is 14 amino acids. The CDR3 bases are TGCGCCAGCAGAACAGGGGGGCTGAACACTGAAGCTTTCTTT. Residues: CASRTGGLNTEAFF.

For the CDR3, the DNA is TGTGCCAGCCAAGCAGGCTACAATGAGCAGTTCTTC. Its protein product is CASQAGYNEQFF. This sequence joins TRBV11-2 and TRBJ2-1; unclear D gene. V shed 8 bases and J shed 3 bases, with 8 bases lying between them. The CDR3 runs to 12 residues. Germline values: CDR1 SGHAT, CDR2 FQNNGV.

The chain carries TRBV2 and TRBJ1-3, with D maybe TRBD1 (6 bases). The CDR3 is 13 residues long. V was trimmed by 7 bases and J by 0 bases, leaving 7 bases between them. Germline-derived CDR1 and CDR2 are SNHLY and FYNNEI. This chain's CDR3 is CASKGDSGNTIYF. CDR3 sequence (DNA): TGTGCCAGCAAGGGGGACTCTGGAAACACCATATATTTT.